These T cell receptor beta chains were read from a single sample in a study of tumor-infiltrating lymphocytes in glioblastoma multiforme. TCRdb passed the multiplex PCR reads through MiXCR, listing each CDR3 protein once. The sample lists around 10,000 distinct CDR3 sequences, roughly 70% occurring once. Sample: brain tumor tissue. The source is a male donor with glioblastoma. Each CDR3 is given with its conserved first and last residue. A D gene is named only where the DNA matches it firmly. The listing skips clone size in some rows; elsewhere it reads once, few, many or a size class.

TRBJ2-3	.	13	.	TRBV29-1	TGTAGCGTTGAGACCCGGGCTGGAGATACGCAGTATTTT	CSVETRAGDTQYF
TRBJ2-3	.	11	.	TRBV20-1	TGCAGTGTAACTTGGGGAGATACGCAGTATTTT	CSVTWGDTQYF
TRBJ2-7	.	12	.	TRBV12-3/TRBV12-4	TGTGCCAGCAGTCCTCTGATGTACGAGCAGTACTTC	CASSPLMYEQYF
TRBJ2-4	medium-sized	16	.	TRBV14	TGTGCCAGCAGCCAAGTCGGACACCTGGCCAAAAACATTCAGTACTTC	CASSQVGHLAKNIQYF
TRBJ1-2	.	16	TRBD1	TRBV4-1	TGCGCCAGCGGCCAGGATCGATACAGGGGAAACTATGGCTCCACCTTC	CASGQDRYRGNYGSTF
TRBJ2-1	many	14	.	TRBV9	TGTGCCAGCAGTTCCGGGACACCGGGTGATGAGCAGTTCTTC	CASSSGTPGDEQFF
TRBJ2-3	.	15	TRBD2	TRBV6-5	TGTGCCAGCGGTTACGACAGCGGGAGCACGGATACGCAGTATTTT	CASGYDSGSTDTQYF
TRBJ2-5	.	13	.	TRBV20-1	TGCAATACTAGACTCGAAGGGCAAGAGATCCAGTACTTC	CNTRLEGQEIQYF
TRBJ2-1	.	14	.	TRBV29-1	TGCAGCGGGCGGTGGGGCGGCCCCTACAATGTGCAGTTCTTC	CSGRWGGPYNVQFF
TRBJ2-3	.	15	TRBD2	TRBV29-1	TGCAGCGTTACCATCGGGGCTAGCGGGAGGAATACGCAGTATTTT	CSVTIGASGRNTQYF
TRBJ2-1	many	13	.	TRBV28	TGTGCCAGCAGCGAACAGGTTAACAATGAGCGGTTCTTC	CASSEQVNNERFF
TRBJ1-1	.	14	.	TRBV11-2	TGTGCCAGCAGCTTATGGTCAGGGCAGGTCGGAGCTTTCTTT	CASSLWSGQVGAFF
TRBJ2-4	.	16	TRBD1	TRBV10-3	TGTGCCATCAGCGATAGGGACAGGGGAGCCAAAAACATTCAGTACTTC	CAISDRDRGAKNIQYF
TRBJ2-4	.	19	TRBD1	TRBV20-1	TGCAATGCCAGAGACCCGGACAGGGGGATTCGGAAAGCCCAAAACATTCAGTACTTC	CNARDPDRGIRKAQNIQYF
TRBJ2-3	.	14	.	TRBV6-1	TGTGTCAGCGGTGAAGCCTTTAGCATAGATACGCAGTATTTT	CVSGEAFSIDTQYF
TRBJ2-1	few	17	TRBD2	TRBV10-3	TGTGCCATCAGTGATCCCACTAGCGGGAGCACCTACAATGAGCAGTTCTTC	CAISDPTSGSTYNEQFF
TRBJ2-5	once	15	TRBD1	TRBV10-1	TGCGCCAGCAGTGAGGGGACAGGAGGACGGGAGACCCAGTACTTC	CASSEGTGGRETQYF
TRBJ2-7	few	15	TRBD1	TRBV20-1	TGTAGTGCTTCGGGACAGGGGTCCACCTCCTACGAGCAGTACTTC	CSASGQGSTSYEQYF
TRBJ2-3	.	18	.	TRBV6-5	TGTGCCAGCAGTTACCGCATAGGGGACCTCTCCCACACAGATACGCAGTATTTT	CASSYRIGDLSHTDTQYF
TRBJ2-1	.	14	.	TRBV20-1	TGTAGTGCTAGAGATGCGGCAGGGCTGTATGAGCAGTCCTTC	CSARDAAGLYEQSF
TRBJ2-3	.	16	.	TRBV11-1	TGTGCCAGCAGCTTAGGACTAACGAGGAGCACAGATATGCAGTATTTT	CASSLGLTRSTDMQYF
TRBJ1-2	.	13	TRBD1	TRBV29-1	TGCAGCGTTGAAGATGGGACAGGGGGCAAAGAAACCTTC	CSVEDGTGGKETF
TRBJ2-7	.	16	TRBD1	TRBV11-3	TGTGCCAGCAGCTCCCGCCGGGACAGGACCTCCTACGAGCAGTACTTC	CASSSRRDRTSYEQYF
TRBJ2-1	.	15	.	TRBV14	TGTGCTAGCAGCCAAGAGGCGCAGATAGGGAATGAGCAGTTCTTC	CASSQEAQIGNEQFF
TRBJ2-7	.	15	TRBD1	TRBV12-3/TRBV12-4	TGTGCCAGCAGTTCCCGGACAGGGGCCCACTACGAGCAGTACTTC	CASSSRTGAHYEQYF
TRBJ2-7	.	15	TRBD2	TRBV11-2	TGTGCCAGCAGCTTAATTGGCTGGGAGGGACTCGAGCAGTACTTC	CASSLIGWEGLEQYF
TRBJ2-3	few	14	.	TRBV5-1	TGCGCCAGCAGCTTGGGTAAGATCGAAGATACGCAGTATTTT	CASSLGKIEDTQYF
TRBJ2-1	.	13	.	TRBV11-3	TGTGCCAGTAGCTTCGCAAACGAAGATGGGCAGTTCTTC	CASSFANEDGQFF
TRBJ2-1	.	12	.	TRBV20-1	TGCAGTGGTAAGAGCTCCTACAATGGGCAGTTCTTC	CSGKSSYNGQFF
TRBJ2-1	.	13	.	TRBV11-2	TGTACCAGCGATATTAGCGACTACAGTGAGCAGTTCTTC	CTSDISDYSEQFF
TRBJ2-3	.	12	.	TRBV12-3/TRBV12-4	TGTGCCATCAGTCCATTAGCGGTTACGCAGTATTTT	CAISPLAVTQYF
TRBJ2-7	.	19	.	TRBV28	TGTGCCAGCGCACACTCGTTGGCAGCGGGCCACCCTCGTACCTACGAGCAGTACTTC	CASAHSLAAGHPRTYEQYF
TRBJ2-2	many	14	.	TRBV19	TGTGCCAGTAGAAGACAAGGAGGGGCCGGGGAGCTGTTCTTT	CASRRQGGAGELFF
TRBJ2-7	.	11	.	TRBV15	TGTGCCACCAGCAACCTTTACGAGCAGTACTTC	CATSNLYEQYF
TRBJ2-1	.	16	TRBD2	TRBV20-1	TGCAGTGCGCAAGCTAGCGGGAGGGCCTCGTACGATGAGCAGTTCTTC	CSAQASGRASYDEQFF
TRBJ2-1	medium-sized	15	.	TRBV4-1	TGCGCCAGCAGCCATGCAGGACTGGGTTCGGATGAGCAGTTCTTC	CASSHAGLGSDEQFF
TRBJ2-3	medium-sized	14	.	TRBV5-1	TGCGCCAGCAGCCAGGACCGACACACAGATACGCAGTATTTT	CASSQDRHTDTQYF
TRBJ1-2	.	14	.	TRBV11-1	TGTGTCAGCGGCCTGGACGGGGCTAACTATGGCTACACCTTC	CVSGLDGANYGYTF
TRBJ2-1	.	14	.	TRBV6-5	TGTGCCAGCAGTTACTCGCAGGGGTACAATGAGCAGTTCTTC	CASSYSQGYNEQFF